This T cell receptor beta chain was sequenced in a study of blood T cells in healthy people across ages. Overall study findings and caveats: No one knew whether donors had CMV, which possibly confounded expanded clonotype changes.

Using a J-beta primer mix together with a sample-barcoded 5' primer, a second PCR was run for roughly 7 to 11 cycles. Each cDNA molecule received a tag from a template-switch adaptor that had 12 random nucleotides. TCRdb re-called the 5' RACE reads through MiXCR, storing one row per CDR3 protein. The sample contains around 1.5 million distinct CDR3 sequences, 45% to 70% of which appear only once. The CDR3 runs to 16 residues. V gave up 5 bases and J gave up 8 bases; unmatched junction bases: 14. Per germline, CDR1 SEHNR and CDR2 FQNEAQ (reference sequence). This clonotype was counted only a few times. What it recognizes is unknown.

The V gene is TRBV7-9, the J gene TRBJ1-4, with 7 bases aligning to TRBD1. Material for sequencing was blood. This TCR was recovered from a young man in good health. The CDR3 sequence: CASSIFGGGPREKLFF. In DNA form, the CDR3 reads TGTGCCAGCAGCATATTCGGAGGGGGCCCTAGGGAAAAACTGTTTTTT.